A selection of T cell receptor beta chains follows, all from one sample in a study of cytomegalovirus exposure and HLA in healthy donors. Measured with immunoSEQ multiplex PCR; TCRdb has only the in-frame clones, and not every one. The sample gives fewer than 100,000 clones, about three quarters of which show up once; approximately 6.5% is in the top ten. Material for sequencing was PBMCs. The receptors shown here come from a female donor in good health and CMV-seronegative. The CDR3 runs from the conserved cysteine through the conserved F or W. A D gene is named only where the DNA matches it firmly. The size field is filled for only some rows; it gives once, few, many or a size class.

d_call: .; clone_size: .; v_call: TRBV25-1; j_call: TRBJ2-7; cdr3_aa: CASSTTSTYEQYF
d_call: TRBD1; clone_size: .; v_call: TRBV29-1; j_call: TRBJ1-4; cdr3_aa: CSVGQGAEKLFF
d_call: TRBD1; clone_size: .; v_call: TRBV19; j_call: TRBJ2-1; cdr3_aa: CASSSRDRDYNEQFF
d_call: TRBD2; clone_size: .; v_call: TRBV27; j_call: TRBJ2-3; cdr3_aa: CASSAPGLAGGRAQYF
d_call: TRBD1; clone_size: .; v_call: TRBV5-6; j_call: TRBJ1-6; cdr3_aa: CASSLRDSVTNSPLHF
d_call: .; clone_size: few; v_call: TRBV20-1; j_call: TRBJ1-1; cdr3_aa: CSASLVRAFF
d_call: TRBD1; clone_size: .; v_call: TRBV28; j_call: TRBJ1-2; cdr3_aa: CASSLRTGVGGYTF
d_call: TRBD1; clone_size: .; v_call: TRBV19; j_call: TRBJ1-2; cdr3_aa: CASSMDRGGYTF
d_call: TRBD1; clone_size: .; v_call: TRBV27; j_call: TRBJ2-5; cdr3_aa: CASSLRTGAWETQYF
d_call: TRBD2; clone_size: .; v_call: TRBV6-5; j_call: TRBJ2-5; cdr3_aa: CASSYTASGLQETQYF
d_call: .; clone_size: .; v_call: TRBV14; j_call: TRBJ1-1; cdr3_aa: CASSLPTGWNTEAFF
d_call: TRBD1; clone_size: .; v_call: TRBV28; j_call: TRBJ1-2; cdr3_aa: CASSAPGTGGFFGGYTF
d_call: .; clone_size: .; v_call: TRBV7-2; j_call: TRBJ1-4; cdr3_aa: CASNRGRWANEKLFF
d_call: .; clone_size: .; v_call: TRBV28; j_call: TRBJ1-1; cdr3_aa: CASRKGAGMNTEAFF
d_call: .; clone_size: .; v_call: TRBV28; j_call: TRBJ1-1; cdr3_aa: CASSPAGTEAFF
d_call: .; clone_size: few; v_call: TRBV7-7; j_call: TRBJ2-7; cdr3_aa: CASSLLGDNSYEQYF
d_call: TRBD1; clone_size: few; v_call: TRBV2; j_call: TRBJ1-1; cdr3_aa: CASSTGGLNREAFF
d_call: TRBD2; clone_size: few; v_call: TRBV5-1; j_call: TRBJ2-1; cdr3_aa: CASSPFTGGVSNNEQFF
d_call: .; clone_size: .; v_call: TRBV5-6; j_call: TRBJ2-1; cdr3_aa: CASSLRLVYNEQFF
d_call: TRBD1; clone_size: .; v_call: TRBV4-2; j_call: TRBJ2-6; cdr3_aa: CASSQEGDSSGANVLTF